Sequencing of this TCR beta chain was carried out in a study of cytomegalovirus exposure and HLA in healthy donors. Study-wide points: Later analysis identified a missense DCLRE1C variant that was linked to TCR beta V- and J-gene trimming. Reports showed the classifier diagnosing cytomegalovirus status with high specificity and sensitivity. Based on reports, TCR beta sequences accurately predicted HLA-A and HLA-B alleles for most subjects.

In regard to this clone: Its target is not known.

CDR3 length equals 13 residues. Germline V gene lookup returns CDR1 LNHDA and CDR2 SQIVND (reference sequence). V lost 8 bases to trimming and J lost 2 bases, with 12 bases between them. The PCR was carried out with 60 Vbeta primers and 13 Jbeta primers. In the authors' workflow: Unique TCR beta chains totaled around 86 million in a later count, with approximately 10 million of them shared. Measured with immunoSEQ multiplex PCR; TCRdb has only the in-frame clones, and not every one. V and J calls and clone size come straight from that table; D and trimming were deduced from the DNA. The sample consists of 130,000 to 150,000 clones, 76% of them appearing once.

The gene calls are TRBV19 and TRBJ1-1; weak D call: TRBD1 (6 bases). Sequencing was performed on PBMCs. This clonotype was obtained from a man in his late teens or twenties in good health and CMV-seronegative. The CDR3 DNA follows: TGTGCCAGTGGCCACAGGGAAAACACTGAAGCTTTCTTT. Its protein is CASGHRENTEAFF.